The 4 T cell receptor beta chains given below trace back to one sample, sequenced in a study of blood T cell repertoires in COVID-19. Produced via immunoSEQ multiplex PCR; TCRdb's table is partial and in-frame only. The table shows more than 55,000 clones, with 75% to 95% occurring only once. Material: peripheral blood. These receptors all come from a man older than 75 with acute or convalescent COVID-19.

The table lists this clone with a count of one. V usage is TRBV4-2 and J usage is TRBJ2-1; 9 nucleotides match TRBD1. V gave up 7 bases and J gave up 5 bases; unmatched junction bases: 9. In germline, CDR1 is LGHNA, CDR2 YNFKEQ. This CDR3 comprises 15 residues. CDR3 protein: CASTRGDRVNNEQFF. The CDR3 nucleotides read TGTGCCAGCACCAGAGGGGACAGGGTAAACAATGAGCAGTTCTTC.

V gene TRBV27 combines with J gene TRBJ2-7; 8 nucleotides align to TRBD2. V lost 6 bases and J lost 6; bases outside the gene matches: 7. This CDR3 has 13 residues. The V gene's germline CDR1 is MNHEY and CDR2 SMNVEV (reference sequence). The CDR3 DNA follows: TGTGCCAGCAGGGGACTAGTCCCCTCCGAGCAGTACTTC. Translated, it gives CASRGLVPSEQYF.

This chain joins TRBV2 and TRBJ2-7, with TRBD2 as a possible D gene (5 bases). This CDR3 has 13 residues. Germline V gene sequence: CDR1 SNHLY, CDR2 FYNNEI. Trimming stripped 4 bases from V and 4 bases from J, with 11 bases between. The CDR3 DNA follows: TGTGCCAGCAGTGGACGGACTGGATACGAGCAGTACTTC. It yields the protein CASSGRTGYEQYF.

The V gene is TRBV10-2, the J gene TRBJ2-3, with TRBD2 identical over 15 bases. With V trimmed by 6 bases and J by 5 bases, 6 bases remained unmatched. The CDR3 extends over 16 amino acids. CDR1 and CDR2 from the germline V gene are WSHSY and SAAADI. In DNA, the CDR3 is TGCGCCAGCAGATGGACTAGCGGGGGGGTAGAAGATACGCAGTATTTT. This translates into CASRWTSGGVEDTQYF.